This T cell receptor beta chain was captured in a study of blood T cell repertoires in COVID-19. Libraries were prepared by immunoSEQ multiplex PCR; TCRdb keeps only in-frame clonotypes and omits some of them. The table lists 110,000 to 150,000 clones, approximately 80% of them singletons. This TCR was recovered from a woman aged 60-75 years with acute or convalescent COVID-19. Sequencing input: peripheral blood.

The CDR3, as DNA: TGTGCCAGCAGTGCCGGGACTAGCGGAACCGGGGAGCTGTTTTTT. Its protein product is CASSAGTSGTGELFF. The genes are TRBV27 and TRBJ2-2; 11 bases line up with TRBD2. The germline V gene has CDR1 MNHEY and CDR2 SMNVEV (reference sequence). The trim removed 5 bases at V and 5 bases at J, leaving 4 bases unmatched. The CDR3 has 15 amino acids.